These T cell receptor beta chains were read from a single sample in a study of cytomegalovirus exposure and HLA in healthy donors. Sequencing was performed with immunoSEQ multiplex PCR; in TCRdb, only in-frame clones are kept and a portion is missing. The repertoire holds around 98,000 clones, with 80% to 90% as singletons. The sequencing input was PBMCs. These receptors came from a man aged 40-49 years in good health and CMV-seronegative. The CDR3 runs from the conserved cysteine through the conserved F or W. The order of the fields is D gene, V gene, J gene, clone size, CDR3 protein, CDR3 DNA. The D gene is left open where the match is weak. The size entry is marked missing in some rows and otherwise reads once, few, many or a size class.

>.|TRBV18|TRBJ2-1|.
CASSYPPSPGKYYNEQFF
TGTGCCAGCTCGTATCCTCCGTCCCCGGGAAAATACTACAATGAGCAGTTCTTC
>TRBD1|TRBV11-2|TRBJ2-7|.
CASSSPGQGYEQYF
TGTGCCAGCAGCTCCCCGGGACAGGGCTACGAGCAGTACTTC
>TRBD1|TRBV28|TRBJ1-2|.
CASSAGTGDYGYTF
TGTGCCAGCAGTGCCGGGACAGGGGACTATGGCTACACCTTC
>.|TRBV14|TRBJ2-3|.
CASSERQDFTDTQYF
TGTGCCAGCAGCGAAAGACAGGACTTCACAGATACGCAGTATTTT
>.|TRBV6-5|TRBJ2-7|.
CASSDETGSYEQYF
TGTGCCAGCAGTGATGAGACAGGTTCCTACGAGCAGTACTTC
>.|TRBV7-9|TRBJ2-7|.
CASSLSGGDYEQYF
TGTGCCAGCAGCTTATCCGGGGGTGACTACGAGCAGTACTTC
>.|TRBV19|TRBJ1-5|.
CASSIGTGREQPQHF
TGTGCCAGTAGTATAGGGACGGGGAGGGAGCAGCCCCAGCATTTT
>TRBD1|TRBV5-5|TRBJ2-7|once
CASSGQGQGISYEQYF
TGTGCCAGCAGCGGACAAGGACAGGGGATCTCCTACGAGCAGTACTTC
>TRBD1|TRBV9|TRBJ1-1|once
CASTPTGMAEAFF
TGTGCCAGCACCCCGACAGGGATGGCTGAAGCTTTCTTT
>.|TRBV7-8|TRBJ2-3|once
CASSGGITDTQYF
TGTGCCAGCAGCGGGGGGATCACAGATACGCAGTATTTT
>.|TRBV11-2|TRBJ2-7|.
CASSPPGGCEQYF
TGTGCCAGCAGCCCGCCCGGCGGGTGCGAGCAGTACTTC
>.|TRBV6-4|TRBJ2-1|.
CASSPESYNEQFF
TGTGCCAGCAGTCCCGAGTCCTACAATGAGCAGTTCTTC
>TRBD1|TRBV27|TRBJ2-7|.
CASSPSGTATYEQYF
TGTGCCAGCAGCCCATCCGGGACAGCCACCTACGAGCAGTACTTC
>.|TRBV9|TRBJ2-5|.
CASSPTLTVIQETQYF
TGTGCCAGCAGCCCCACGCTTACAGTGATCCAAGAGACCCAGTACTTC
>TRBD2|TRBV5-1|TRBJ2-3|.
CASSPGTSRTDTQYF
TGCGCCAGCAGCCCCGGGACTAGTCGCACAGATACGCAGTATTTT
>.|TRBV2|TRBJ2-3|once
CASSEKAGELPDTQYF
TGTGCCAGCAGTGAAAAGGCAGGGGAATTGCCAGATACGCAGTATTTT
>TRBD1|TRBV18|TRBJ1-1|.
CASSRDRGLSEAFF
TGTGCCAGCTCACGGGACAGGGGGCTCTCTGAAGCTTTCTTT
>TRBD1|TRBV27|TRBJ2-2|.
CASSCGTGGAGELFF
TGTGCCAGCAGCTGCGGGACAGGAGGCGCCGGGGAGCTGTTTTTT
>.|TRBV19|TRBJ1-5|.
CASRLQGIDQPQHF
TGTGCCAGTAGACTACAGGGAATTGATCAGCCCCAGCATTTT
>.|TRBV5-1|TRBJ2-2|.
CASSFKQDRTGELFF
TGCGCCAGCAGCTTCAAACAGGATAGAACCGGGGAGCTGTTTTTT
>TRBD2|TRBV27|TRBJ2-3|.
CASGLGGIGTQYF
TGTGCCAGCGGTCTCGGGGGGATTGGTACGCAGTATTTT
>.|TRBV5-1|TRBJ2-1|.
CASSLGHNEQFF
TGCGCCAGCAGCTTGGGGCACAATGAGCAGTTCTTC
>TRBD1|TRBV27|TRBJ1-2|.
CASSTRDRPYGYTF
TGTGCCAGCAGTACCCGGGACAGGCCTTATGGCTACACCTTC
>TRBD1|TRBV10-3|TRBJ1-6|.
CAIRGQGASYNSPLHF
TGTGCCATCAGAGGACAGGGGGCTTCCTATAATTCACCCCTCCACTTT
>.|TRBV19|TRBJ1-3|few
CASSRGLSGNTIYF
TGTGCCAGTAGTAGGGGACTTTCTGGAAACACCATATATTTT
>TRBD1|TRBV7-9|TRBJ2-1|.
CASSYGQGEYNEQFF
TGTGCCAGCAGCTACGGACAGGGTGAATACAATGAGCAGTTCTTC
>.|TRBV6-1|TRBJ2-1|few
CASSFQYNEQFF
TGTGCCAGCAGTTTCCAGTACAATGAGCAGTTCTTC
>TRBD2|TRBV10-3|TRBJ2-5|.
CAISNSGGASETQYF
TGTGCCATCAGCAATAGCGGGGGGGCCTCAGAGACCCAGTACTTC
>.|TRBV30|TRBJ1-2|.
CAWSTGISYGYTF
TGTGCCTGGAGTACAGGGATCTCCTATGGCTACACCTTC